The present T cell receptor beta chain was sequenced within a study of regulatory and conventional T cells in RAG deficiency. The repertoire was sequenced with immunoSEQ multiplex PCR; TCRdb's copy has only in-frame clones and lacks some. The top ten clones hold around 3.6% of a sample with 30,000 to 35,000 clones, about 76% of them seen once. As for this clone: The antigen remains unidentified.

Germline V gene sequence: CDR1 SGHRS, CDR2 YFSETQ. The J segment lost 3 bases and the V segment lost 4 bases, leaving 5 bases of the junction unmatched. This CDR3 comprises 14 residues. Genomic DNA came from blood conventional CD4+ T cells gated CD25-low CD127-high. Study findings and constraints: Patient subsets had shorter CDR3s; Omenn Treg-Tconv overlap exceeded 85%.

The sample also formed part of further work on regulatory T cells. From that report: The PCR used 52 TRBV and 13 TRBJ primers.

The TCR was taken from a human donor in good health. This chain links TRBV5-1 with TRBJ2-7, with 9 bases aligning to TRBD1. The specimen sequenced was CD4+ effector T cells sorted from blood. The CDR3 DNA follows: TGCGCCAGCAGCGACGGGGACAGGGTCTACGAGCAGTACTTC. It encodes CASSDGDRVYEQYF.